This TCR beta chain was sequenced in a study of blood T cell repertoires in COVID-19. The method was immunoSEQ multiplex PCR; TCRdb's version includes in-frame clones alone and lacks a portion of them. The table includes fewer than 75,000 clones, approximately 87% detected once. The CDR3 runs to 13 residues. V was shortened by 3 bases and J by 7 bases, with 11 bases between the two germline ends. Germline V gene lookup returns CDR1 SGHAT and CDR2 FQNNGV. The chain recombines TRBV11-2 with TRBJ2-3, with a tentative D call TRBD1 (6 bases). The TCR was taken from a man between 60 and 75 years old with active or convalescent COVID-19. The sequenced sample consisted of peripheral blood. In nucleotides, the CDR3 is TGTGCCAGCAGCTTTGGGGGCACGAATACGCAGTATTTT. Translating gives CASSFGGTNTQYF. The full variable domain, its missing parts supplied by reference TRBV11-2 and TRBJ2-3, is EAGVAQSPRYKIIEKRQSVAFWCNPISGHATLYWYQQILGQGPKLLIQFQNNGVVDDSQLPKDRFSAERLKGVDSTLKIQPAKLEDSAVYLCASSFGGTNTQYFGPGTRLTVL.